This T cell receptor beta chain was recovered during a study of T cell repertoires in cytomegalovirus infection. Across the study: CMV infection plus the matching HLA type was flagged by public TCR beta signatures.

A few counts support this clonotype. TCRdb redid the calling of the reads with MiXCR, one entry per CDR3 protein. The repertoire holds approximately 490,000 distinct CDR3 sequences, with roughly 12% as singletons. The germline V gene encodes CDR1 SGHKS and CDR2 YYEKEE (reference sequence). The CDR3 length is 13 residues. Trimming left V 2 bases short and J 8 bases short, with 11 bases between. The sample was PBMCs. The origin of this receptor is a human donor in good health (CMV status not recorded). Some clones in this sample may be carry-over from other donors' samples. The chain combines TRBV5-5 with TRBJ2-4; maybe TRBD1 (5 bases). CDR3 DNA: TGTGCCAGCAGCTTTCCAGCCAGGGACATTCAGTACTTC. This gives the protein CASSFPARDIQYF.